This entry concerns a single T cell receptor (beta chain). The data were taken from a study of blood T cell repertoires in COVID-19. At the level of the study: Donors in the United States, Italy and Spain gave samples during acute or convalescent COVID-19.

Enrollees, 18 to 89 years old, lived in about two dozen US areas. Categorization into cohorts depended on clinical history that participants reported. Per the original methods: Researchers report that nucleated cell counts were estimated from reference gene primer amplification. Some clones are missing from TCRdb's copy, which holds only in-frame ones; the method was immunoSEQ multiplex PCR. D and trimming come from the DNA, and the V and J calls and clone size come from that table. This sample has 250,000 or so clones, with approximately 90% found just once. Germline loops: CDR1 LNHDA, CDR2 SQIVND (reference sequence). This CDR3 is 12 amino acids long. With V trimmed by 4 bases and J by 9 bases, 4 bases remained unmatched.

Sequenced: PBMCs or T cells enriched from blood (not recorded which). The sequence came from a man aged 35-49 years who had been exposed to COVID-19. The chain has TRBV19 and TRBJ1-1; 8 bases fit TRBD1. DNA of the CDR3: TGTGCCAGTAGTAAGGACAGGGCGCAAGCTTTCTTT. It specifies CASSKDRAQAFF. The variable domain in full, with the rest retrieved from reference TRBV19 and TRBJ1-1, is DGGITQSPKYLFRKEGQNVTLSCEQNLNHDAMYWYRQDPGQGLRLIYYSQIVNDFQKGDIAEGYSVSREKKESFPLTVTSAQKNPTAFYLCASSKDRAQAFFGQGTRLTVV.